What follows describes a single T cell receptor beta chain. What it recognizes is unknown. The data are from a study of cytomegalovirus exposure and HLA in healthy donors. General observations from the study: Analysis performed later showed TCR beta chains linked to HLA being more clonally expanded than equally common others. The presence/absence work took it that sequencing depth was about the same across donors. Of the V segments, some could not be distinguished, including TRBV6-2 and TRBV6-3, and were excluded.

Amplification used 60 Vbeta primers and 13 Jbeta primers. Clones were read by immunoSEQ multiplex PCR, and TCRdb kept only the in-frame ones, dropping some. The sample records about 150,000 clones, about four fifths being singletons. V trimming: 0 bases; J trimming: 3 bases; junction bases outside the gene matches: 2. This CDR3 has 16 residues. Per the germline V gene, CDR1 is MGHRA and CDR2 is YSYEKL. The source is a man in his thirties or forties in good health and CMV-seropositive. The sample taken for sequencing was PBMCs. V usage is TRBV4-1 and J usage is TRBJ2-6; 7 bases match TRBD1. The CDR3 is CASSQERGLGANVLTF. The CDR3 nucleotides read TGCGCCAGCAGCCAAGAGAGGGGGCTTGGGGCCAACGTCCTGACTTTC.